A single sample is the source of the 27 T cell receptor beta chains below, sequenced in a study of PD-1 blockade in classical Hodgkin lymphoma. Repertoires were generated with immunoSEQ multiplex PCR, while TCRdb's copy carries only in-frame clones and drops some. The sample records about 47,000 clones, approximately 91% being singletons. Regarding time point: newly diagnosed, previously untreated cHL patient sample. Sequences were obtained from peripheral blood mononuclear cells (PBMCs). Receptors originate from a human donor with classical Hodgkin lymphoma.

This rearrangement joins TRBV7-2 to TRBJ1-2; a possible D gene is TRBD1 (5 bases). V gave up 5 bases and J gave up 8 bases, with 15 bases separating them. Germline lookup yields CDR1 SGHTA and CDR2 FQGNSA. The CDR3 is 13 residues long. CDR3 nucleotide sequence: TGTGCCAGCAGCCCGTCAAGGGGCTGGGGCTACACCTTC. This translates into CASSPSRGWGYTF.

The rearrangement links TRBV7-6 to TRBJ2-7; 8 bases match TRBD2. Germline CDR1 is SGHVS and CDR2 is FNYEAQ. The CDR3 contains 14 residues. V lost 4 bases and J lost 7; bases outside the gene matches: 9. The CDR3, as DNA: TGTGCCAGCAGCTCACTAGCGGAACGTGAGGAGCAGTACTTC. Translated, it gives CASSSLAEREEQYF.

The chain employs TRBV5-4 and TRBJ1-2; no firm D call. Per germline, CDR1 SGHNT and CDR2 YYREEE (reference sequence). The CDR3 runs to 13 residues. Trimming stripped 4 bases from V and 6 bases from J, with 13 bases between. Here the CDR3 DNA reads TGTGCCAGCAGCCTATCTCCCGGGGATGGCTACACCTTC. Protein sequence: CASSLSPGDGYTF.

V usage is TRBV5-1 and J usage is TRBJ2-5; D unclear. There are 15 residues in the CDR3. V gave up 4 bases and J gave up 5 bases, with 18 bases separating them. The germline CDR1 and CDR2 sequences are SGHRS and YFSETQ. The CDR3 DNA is TGCGCCAGCAGCATGGAAAGAATGAGCTACGAGACCCAGTACTTC. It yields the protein CASSMERMSYETQYF. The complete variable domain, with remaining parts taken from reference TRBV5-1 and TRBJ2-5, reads KAGVTQTPRYLIKTRGQQVTLSCSPISGHRSVSWYQQTPGQGLQFLFEYFSETQRNKGNFPGRFSGRQFSNSRSEMNVSTLELGDSALYLCASSMERMSYETQYFGPGTRLLVL.

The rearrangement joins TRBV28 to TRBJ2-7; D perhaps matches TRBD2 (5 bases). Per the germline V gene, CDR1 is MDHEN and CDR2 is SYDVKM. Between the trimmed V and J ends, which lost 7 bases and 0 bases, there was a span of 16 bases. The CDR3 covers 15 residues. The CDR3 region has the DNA TGTGCCAGCAACATCTCCCCTCGGGGCTCCTACGAGCAGTACTTC. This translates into CASNISPRGSYEQYF. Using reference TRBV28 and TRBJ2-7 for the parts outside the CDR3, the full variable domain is DVKVTQSSRYLVKRTGEKVFLECVQDMDHENMFWYRQDPGLGLRLIYFSYDVKMKEKGDIPEGYSVSREKKERFSLILESASTNQTSMYLCASNISPRGSYEQYFGPGTRLTVT.

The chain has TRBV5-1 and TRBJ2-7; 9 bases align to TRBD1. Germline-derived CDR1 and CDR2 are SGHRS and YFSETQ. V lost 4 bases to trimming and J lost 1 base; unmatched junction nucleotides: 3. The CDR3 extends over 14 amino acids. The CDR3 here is CASSRGQGSYEQYF. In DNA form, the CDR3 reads TGCGCCAGCAGCAGGGGACAGGGATCCTACGAGCAGTACTTC.

CDR3 bases: TGTGCCAGCAGCGTAAGCCGGGTTACTAGCGGGAGGGTTTACAATGAGCAGTTCTTC. Amino acids: CASSVSRVTSGRVYNEQFF. The chain joins TRBV9 to TRBJ2-1; TRBD2 aligns across 13 bases. Germline lookup yields CDR1 SGDLS and CDR2 YYNGEE. With V trimmed by 1 base and J by 4 bases, 11 bases remained unmatched. This CDR3 has 19 amino acids.

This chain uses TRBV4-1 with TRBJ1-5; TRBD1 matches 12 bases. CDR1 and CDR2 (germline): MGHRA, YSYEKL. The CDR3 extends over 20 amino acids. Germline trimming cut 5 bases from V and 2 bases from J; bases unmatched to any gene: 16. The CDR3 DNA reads TGCGCCAGCAGCTCACCCCCGACCGGGACAGGGGGCAGGGGCAATCAGCCCCAGCATTTT. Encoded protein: CASSSPPTGTGGRGNQPQHF.

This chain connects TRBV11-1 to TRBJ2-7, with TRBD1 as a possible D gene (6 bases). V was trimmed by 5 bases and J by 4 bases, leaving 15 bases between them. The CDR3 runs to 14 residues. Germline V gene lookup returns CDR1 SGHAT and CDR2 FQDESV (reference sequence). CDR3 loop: CASSPPLGGYEQYF. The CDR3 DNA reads TGTGCCAGCAGCCCCCCTTTAGGGGGATACGAGCAGTACTTC. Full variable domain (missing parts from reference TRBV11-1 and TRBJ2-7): EAEVAQSPRYKITEKSQAVAFWCDPISGHATLYWYRQILGQGPELLVQFQDESVVDDSQLPKDRFSAERLKGVDSTLKIQPAELGDSAMYLCASSPPLGGYEQYFGPGTRLTVT.

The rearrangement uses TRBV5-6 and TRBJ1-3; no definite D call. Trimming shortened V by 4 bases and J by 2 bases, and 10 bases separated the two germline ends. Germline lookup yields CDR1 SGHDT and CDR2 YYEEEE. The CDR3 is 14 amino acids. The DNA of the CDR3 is TGTGCCAGCAGCAGGGTCTCACCTGGAAACACCATATATTTT. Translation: CASSRVSPGNTIYF. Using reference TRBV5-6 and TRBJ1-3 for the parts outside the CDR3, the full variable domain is DAGVTQSPTHLIKTRGQQVTLRCSPKSGHDTVSWYQQALGQGPQFIFQYYEEEERQRGNFPDRFSGHQFPNYSSELNVNALLLGDSALYLCASSRVSPGNTIYFGEGSWLTVV.

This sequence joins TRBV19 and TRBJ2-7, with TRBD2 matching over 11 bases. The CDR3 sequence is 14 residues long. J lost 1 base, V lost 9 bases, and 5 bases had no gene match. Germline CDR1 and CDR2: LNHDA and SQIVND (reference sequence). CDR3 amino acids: CASARLAGSYEQYF. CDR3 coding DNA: TGTGCCAGCGCACGACTAGCGGGGTCCTACGAGCAGTACTTC.

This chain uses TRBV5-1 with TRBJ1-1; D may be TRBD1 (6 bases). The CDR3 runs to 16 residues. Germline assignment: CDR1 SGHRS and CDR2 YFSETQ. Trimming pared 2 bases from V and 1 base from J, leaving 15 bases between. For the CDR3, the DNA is TGCGCCAGCAGCTTCGATCCCGGGACAAGGAACACTGAAGCTTTCTTT. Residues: CASSFDPGTRNTEAFF. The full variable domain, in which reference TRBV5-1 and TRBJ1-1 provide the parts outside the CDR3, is KAGVTQTPRYLIKTRGQQVTLSCSPISGHRSVSWYQQTPGQGLQFLFEYFSETQRNKGNFPGRFSGRQFSNSRSEMNVSTLELGDSALYLCASSFDPGTRNTEAFFGQGTRLTVV.

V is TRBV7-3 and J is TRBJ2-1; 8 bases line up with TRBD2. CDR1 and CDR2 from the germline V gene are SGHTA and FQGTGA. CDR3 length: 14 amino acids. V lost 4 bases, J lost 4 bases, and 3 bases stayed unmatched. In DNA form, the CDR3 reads TGTGCCAGCAGCTATAGCGGGATATACAATGAGCAGTTCTTC. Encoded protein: CASSYSGIYNEQFF.

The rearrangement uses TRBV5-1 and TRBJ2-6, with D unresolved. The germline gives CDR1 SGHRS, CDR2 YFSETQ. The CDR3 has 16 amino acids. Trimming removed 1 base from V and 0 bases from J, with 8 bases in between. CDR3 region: CASSLMARSGANVLTF. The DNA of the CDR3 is TGCGCCAGCAGCTTGATGGCTCGCTCTGGGGCCAACGTCCTGACTTTC.

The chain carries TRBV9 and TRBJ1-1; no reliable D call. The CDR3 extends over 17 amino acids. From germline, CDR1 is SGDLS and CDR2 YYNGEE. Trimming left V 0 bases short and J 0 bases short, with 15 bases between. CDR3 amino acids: CASSVGSRPHMNTEAFF. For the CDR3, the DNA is TGTGCCAGCAGCGTAGGATCCAGGCCACACATGAACACTGAAGCTTTCTTT.

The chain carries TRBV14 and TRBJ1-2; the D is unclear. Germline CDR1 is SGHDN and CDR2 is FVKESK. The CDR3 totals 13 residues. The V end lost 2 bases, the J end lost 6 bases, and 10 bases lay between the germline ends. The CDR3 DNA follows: TGTGCCAGCAGCCAATCCAGGAGCCATGGCTACACCTTC. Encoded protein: CASSQSRSHGYTF.

The DNA of the CDR3 is TGTGCCACTACCCAGGGATCCTACGAGCAGTACGTC. Protein: CATTQGSYEQYV. This chain links TRBV28 with TRBJ2-7, with a weak D call TRBD1 (5 bases). The ends were cut back, 10 bases at V and 1 base at J, with 11 bases in the middle. CDR1 is MDHEN and CDR2 is SYDVKM in the germline V gene. The CDR3 is 12 amino acids.

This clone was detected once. CDR3 amino acids: CASSSRDYTEAFF. The CDR3 DNA sequence: TGTGCCAGCAGTTCCCGGGATTACACTGAAGCTTTCTTT. The chain carries TRBV27 and TRBJ1-1; no clear D gene. The V and J ends lost 4 bases and 3 bases respectively, with 9 bases between them. Germline V lookup: CDR1 MNHEY, CDR2 SMNVEV (reference sequence). There are 13 residues in the CDR3.

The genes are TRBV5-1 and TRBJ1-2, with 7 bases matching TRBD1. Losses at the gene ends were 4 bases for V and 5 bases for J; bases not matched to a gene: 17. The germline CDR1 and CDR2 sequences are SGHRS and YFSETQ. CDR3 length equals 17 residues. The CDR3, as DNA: TGCGCCAGCAGCGGAACAGGGGCCACCCGATCGTTTTATGGCTACACCTTC. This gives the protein CASSGTGATRSFYGYTF.

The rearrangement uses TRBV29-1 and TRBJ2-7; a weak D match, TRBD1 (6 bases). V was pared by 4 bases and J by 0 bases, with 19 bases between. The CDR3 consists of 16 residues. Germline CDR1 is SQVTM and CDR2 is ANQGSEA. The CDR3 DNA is TGCAGCGTTGTTCTAACAGGGCACTATAGCTCCTACGAGCAGTACTTC. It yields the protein CSVVLTGHYSSYEQYF.

CDR3 region: CASSPWDTFSRNQPQHF. The CDR3 coding sequence is TGTGCCAGTAGCCCATGGGATACCTTTAGTAGAAATCAGCCCCAGCATTTT. The chain recombines TRBV19 with TRBJ1-5; D is uncertain. Germline CDR1 is LNHDA and CDR2 is SQIVND (reference sequence). This CDR3 has 17 residues. The germline V and J ends were trimmed by 6 bases and 4 bases, with 22 bases remaining between them.

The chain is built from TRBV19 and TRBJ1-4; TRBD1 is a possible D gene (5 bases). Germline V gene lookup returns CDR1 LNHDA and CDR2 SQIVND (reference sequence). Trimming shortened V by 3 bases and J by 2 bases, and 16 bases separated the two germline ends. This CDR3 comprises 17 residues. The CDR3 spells CASSIEGQGGTNEKLFF. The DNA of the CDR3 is TGTGCCAGTAGTATTGAGGGCCAGGGAGGCACTAATGAAAAACTGTTTTTT.

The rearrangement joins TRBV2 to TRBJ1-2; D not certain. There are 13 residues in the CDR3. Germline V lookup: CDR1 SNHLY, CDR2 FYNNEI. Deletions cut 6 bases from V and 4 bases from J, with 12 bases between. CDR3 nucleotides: TGTGCCAGCAGGGTCGAGGGTGGCTATGGCTACACCTTC. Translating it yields CASRVEGGYGYTF.

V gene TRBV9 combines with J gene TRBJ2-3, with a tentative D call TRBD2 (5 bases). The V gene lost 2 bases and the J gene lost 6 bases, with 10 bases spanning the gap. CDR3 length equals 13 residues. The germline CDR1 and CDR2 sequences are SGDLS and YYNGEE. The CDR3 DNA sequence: TGTGCCAGCAGCGTCCGGACGGGGGATACGCAGTATTTT. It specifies CASSVRTGDTQYF. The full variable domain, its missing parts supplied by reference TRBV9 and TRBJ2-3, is DSGVTQTPKHLITATGQRVTLRCSPRSGDLSVYWYQQSLDQGLQFLIQYYNGEERAKGNILERFSAQQFPDLHSELNLSSLELGDSALYFCASSVRTGDTQYFGPGTRLTVL.

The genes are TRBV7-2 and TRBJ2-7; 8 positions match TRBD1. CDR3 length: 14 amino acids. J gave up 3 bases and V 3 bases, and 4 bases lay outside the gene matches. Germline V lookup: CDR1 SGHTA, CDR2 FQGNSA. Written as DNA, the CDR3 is TGTGCCAGCAGCTTTCCCGGGACAGGCTACGAGCAGTACGTC. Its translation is CASSFPGTGYEQYV.

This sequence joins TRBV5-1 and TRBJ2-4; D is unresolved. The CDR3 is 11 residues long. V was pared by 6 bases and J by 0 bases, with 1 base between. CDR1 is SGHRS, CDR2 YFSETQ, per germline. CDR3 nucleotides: TGCGCCAGCACAGCCAAAAACATTCAGTACTTC. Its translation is CASTAKNIQYF.

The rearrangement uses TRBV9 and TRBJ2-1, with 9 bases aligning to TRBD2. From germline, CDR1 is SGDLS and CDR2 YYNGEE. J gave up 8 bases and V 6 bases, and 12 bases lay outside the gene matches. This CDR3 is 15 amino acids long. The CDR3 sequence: CASTSGRGRGDEQFF. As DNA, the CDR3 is TGTGCCAGCACCTCCGGACGCGGGAGGGGAGATGAGCAGTTCTTC.